What follows is one T cell receptor beta chain and its context. The source of the sample is a study of shared clonotypes between healthy human individuals. It was into CD45RA+ naive and CD45RA-negative memory subsets that the CD4+ cells were split. Deep-level running was used for the assay. Repertoires were generated with immunoSEQ multiplex PCR, while TCRdb's copy carries only in-frame clones and drops some. The sample has nearly 750,000 clones, roughly two thirds seen once. This CDR3 is built from 15 residues. Germline V gene sequence: CDR1 SGHTA, CDR2 FQGTGA. The V gene lost 5 bases and the J gene lost 1 base, with 14 bases spanning the gap.

Source material: memory CD4+ T cells sorted from blood. The subset is: CD45RA-negative fraction. The receptor comes from a woman aged 25 to 39 in good health. V is TRBV7-3 and J is TRBJ1-1; TRBD1 is a possible D gene (5 bases). The CDR3 sequence: CASSLDPQGNTEAFF. CDR3 in DNA: TGTGCCAGCAGCCTAGACCCCCAGGGGAACACTGAAGCTTTCTTT.